A single sample gave rise to the 9 T cell receptor beta chains below, sequenced in a study of identifying expanded T cells in peripheral blood. This table comes from immunoSEQ multiplex PCR, and its TCRdb copy is limited to in-frame clones, with some not included. The table has fewer than 110,000 clones, approximately 90% seen once. Sequenced input: blood. These receptors were obtained from a person between 18 and 70 years old in good health.

The CDR3 bases are TGTGCCAGCAGCTTAGCGCTGGGCACTGAAGCTTTCTTT. Encoded protein: CASSLALGTEAFF. The chain employs TRBV7-8 and TRBJ1-1, with unresolved D. The V gene's germline CDR1 is SGHVS and CDR2 FQNEAQ. CDR3 size: 13 residues. V gave up 0 bases and J gave up 4 bases, with 6 bases separating them.

The chain uses TRBV6-1 and TRBJ2-3, with 12 nucleotides matching TRBD2. Germline CDR1 MNHNS, CDR2 SASEGT. CDR3 length: 17 amino acids. The trim removed 4 bases at V and 5 bases at J, leaving 10 bases unmatched. The CDR3 region has the DNA TGTGCCAGCAGTGTGAGGCTAGCGGGGGGGCCGATAGATACGCAGTATTTT. It translates to CASSVRLAGGPIDTQYF.

The chain links TRBV7-9 to TRBJ2-5; the D is unclear. Trimming took off 2 bases at V and 5 bases at J, with 12 bases between the two ends. From germline, CDR1 is SEHNR and CDR2 FQNEAQ (reference sequence). CDR3 length: 14 amino acids. CDR3 region: CASSLNSGSETQYF. The DNA of the CDR3 is TGTGCCAGCAGCTTAAACTCAGGTAGTGAGACCCAGTACTTC.

This chain connects TRBV6-4 to TRBJ2-1; 9 bases align to TRBD2. The germline gives CDR1 MRHNA, CDR2 SNTAGT. The CDR3 runs to 15 residues. V dropped 2 bases and J dropped 5; count of bases not matched to a gene: 4. In DNA, the CDR3 is TGTGCCAGCAGTGACATGGCGGGGGGGAACAATGAGCAGTTCTTC. Protein product: CASSDMAGGNNEQFF.

This chain links TRBV10-3 with TRBJ2-2, with 7 nucleotides matching TRBD2. CDR1 is ENHRY, CDR2 SYGVKD, per germline. This CDR3 contains 18 residues. With 0 bases clipped from V and 7 bases from J, the junction kept 14 bases outside the gene matches. The DNA of the CDR3 is TGTGCCATCAGTGAGTCTGTTGGTGGAGCGGGGCTAGTCGGGGAGCTGTTTTTT. This encodes CAISESVGGAGLVGELFF.

J is TRBJ2-7 and V is TRBV9; possibly TRBD1 or TRBD2 for D (5 bases each). CDR1 SGDLS and CDR2 YYNGEE come from the germline V gene. Trimming removed 2 bases from V and 2 bases from J, with 14 bases in between. The CDR3 totals 15 residues. CDR3 protein: CASSVDRDPPYEQYF. As DNA, the CDR3 is TGTGCCAGCAGCGTCGACCGGGACCCACCCTACGAGCAGTACTTC.

The rearrangement uses TRBV11-2 and TRBJ1-2; possible D gene TRBD1, 6 bases. V lost 5 bases, J lost 0 bases, and 13 bases lay in between. Germline lookup yields CDR1 SGHAT and CDR2 FQNNGV. The CDR3 spans 15 residues. The CDR3 sequence: CASSPQGHANYGYTF. In nucleotides, the CDR3 is TGTGCCAGCAGCCCGCAGGGGCACGCTAACTATGGCTACACCTTC. Drawing the rest from reference TRBV11-2 and TRBJ1-2, the complete variable domain is EAGVAQSPRYKIIEKRQSVAFWCNPISGHATLYWYQQILGQGPKLLIQFQNNGVVDDSQLPKDRFSAERLKGVDSTLKIQPAKLEDSAVYLCASSPQGHANYGYTFGSGTRLTVV.

This clone was observed once. The V call is TRBV28, the J call TRBJ2-3; D remains unclear. CDR1 MDHEN and CDR2 SYDVKM come from the germline V gene. The CDR3 length is 12 residues. With 8 bases removed from V and 6 bases from J, the gap between germline ends came to 12 bases. CDR3: CASSSKRDTQYF. The CDR3 nucleotides read TGTGCCAGCTCCTCCAAACGGGATACGCAGTATTTT.

The chain links TRBV6-6 to TRBJ1-5; D unresolved. Trimming shortened V by 8 bases and J by 6 bases, and 17 bases separated the two germline ends. The CDR3 contains 14 residues. Germline lookup yields CDR1 MNHNY and CDR2 SVGAGI (reference sequence). The CDR3 here is CASGRRVPGQPQHF. In nucleotides, the CDR3 is TGTGCCAGCGGGCGCCGGGTTCCGGGTCAGCCCCAGCATTTT.